This passage covers 21 T cell receptor beta chains from one sample sequenced in a study of control samples from healthy donors and cancer patients. Measured with immunoSEQ multiplex PCR; TCRdb has only the in-frame clones, and not every one. Among 15,000 to 20,000 clones listed, 86% were seen once. The sample was PBMCs. These receptors were taken from a woman aged 65 to 85 with colorectal cancer.

The rearrangement joins TRBV7-2 to TRBJ2-2, with a weak D call TRBD2 (6 bases). The CDR3 extends over 16 amino acids. The V end lost 2 bases, the J end lost 2 bases, and 12 bases lay between the germline ends. Germline V gene data show CDR1 as SGHTA and CDR2 as FQGNSA. The CDR3 bases are TGTGCCAGCAGCTTACGGGCGGGACTCAACACCGGGGAGCTGTTTTTT. As protein: CASSLRAGLNTGELFF.

The chain recombines TRBV19 with TRBJ2-1, with 13 bases identical to TRBD2. The CDR3 extends over 15 amino acids. From germline, CDR1 is LNHDA and CDR2 SQIVND (reference sequence). The ends lost 6 bases at V and 7 bases at J; junction bases unmatched: 6. CDR3 amino acids: CASSLLAGGKNEQFF. The CDR3 region has the DNA TGTGCCAGTAGCCTACTAGCGGGAGGGAAGAATGAGCAGTTCTTC.

This chain joins TRBV7-2 and TRBJ2-7, with TRBD2 matching over 10 bases. The CDR3 sequence is 15 residues long. Per the germline V gene, CDR1 is SGHTA and CDR2 is FQGNSA. The J segment lost 4 bases and the V segment lost 5 bases, leaving 8 bases of the junction unmatched. The CDR3 loop reads CASSARAGGPYEQYF. The CDR3, as DNA: TGTGCCAGCAGCGCTCGAGCGGGGGGGCCATACGAGCAGTACTTC.

J is TRBJ1-6 and V is TRBV12-3 or TRBV12-4; no clear D gene. Trimming cost V 3 bases and J 4 bases, with 1 base left between them. The CDR3 is 12 residues long. The CDR3 DNA reads TGTGCCAGCAGTTTTTATAATTCACCCCTCCACTTT. It codes for CASSFYNSPLHF.

The chain employs TRBV2 and TRBJ2-2; 8 bases map to TRBD1. This CDR3 region has 14 residues. V gave up 10 bases and J gave up 0 bases; unmatched junction bases: 4. Germline assignment: CDR1 SNHLY and CDR2 FYNNEI. CDR3 in amino acids: CATQGQANTGELFF. DNA for the CDR3: TGTGCCACCCAGGGACAGGCGAACACCGGGGAGCTGTTTTTT.

The genes are TRBV7-9 and TRBJ2-5, with 7 bases aligning to TRBD1. V dropped 6 bases and J dropped 2; count of bases not matched to a gene: 12. The germline CDR1 and CDR2 sequences are SEHNR and FQNEAQ (reference sequence). The length of the CDR3 is 16 residues. CDR3 coding DNA: TGTGCCAGCAGTTCCACCTACCGGGACAGACAAGAGACCCAGTACTTC. It yields the protein CASSSTYRDRQETQYF. Complete variable domain (other parts from reference TRBV7-9 and TRBJ2-5): DTGVSQNPRHKITKRGQNVTFRCDPISEHNRLYWYRQTLGQGPEFLTYFQNEAQLEKSRLLSDRFSAERPKGSFSTLEIQRTEQGDSAMYLCASSSTYRDRQETQYFGPGTRLLVL.

This chain connects TRBV12-3 or TRBV12-4 to TRBJ2-2, with D hard to call. V dropped 5 bases and J dropped 5 bases, with 9 bases sitting between them. The length of the CDR3 is 13 residues. The CDR3 sequence is CASSPPWTGELFF. The CDR3 DNA follows: TGTGCCAGCAGTCCTCCGTGGACCGGGGAGCTGTTTTTT.

V and J are TRBV4-1 and TRBJ2-2; D is uncertain. Germline V CDR1 and CDR2: MGHRA, YSYEKL. The CDR3 contains 18 residues. V was cut by 2 bases and J by 0 bases, with 16 bases left in between. This CDR3 is CASSQRNPGLTNTGELFF. The CDR3 nucleotides read TGCGCCAGCAGCCAACGAAATCCTGGGCTGACGAACACCGGGGAGCTGTTTTTT.

The rearrangement uses TRBV27 and TRBJ1-6, with 9 bases fitting TRBD1. Germline V gene lookup returns CDR1 MNHEY and CDR2 SMNVEV (reference sequence). J gave up 10 bases and V 1 base, and 11 bases lay outside the gene matches. This CDR3 has 17 amino acids. CDR3 nucleotide sequence: TGTGCCAGCAGTTTATGGGATCCGGGGACAGGGAGATCACCCCTCCACTTT. This translates into CASSLWDPGTGRSPLHF.

This clone came up once. The genes are TRBV4-2 and TRBJ1-1; the D is unclear. Trimming cost V 0 bases and J 1 base, with 3 bases left between them. Germline loops: CDR1 LGHNA, CDR2 YNFKEQ. CDR3 length equals 13 residues. The CDR3 sequence: CASSQDTNTEAFF. The CDR3 DNA follows: TGTGCCAGCAGCCAAGATACGAACACTGAAGCTTTCTTT.

This sequence joins TRBV2 and TRBJ2-2; 9 bases fit TRBD2. The CDR3 has 15 residues. Trimming removed 3 bases from V and 4 bases from J; junction bases left unmatched: 3. The germline CDR1 and CDR2 sequences are SNHLY and FYNNEI. The DNA of the CDR3 is TGTGCCAGCAGTGAGTCTAGCGGGACCACCGGGGAGCTGTTTTTT. Protein product: CASSESSGTTGELFF.

The V gene is TRBV29-1, the J gene TRBJ2-5; 7 bases are shared with TRBD2. CDR1 SQVTM and CDR2 ANQGSEA come from the germline V gene. Trimming took 4 bases from V and 5 from J; bases not matched to a gene: 10. The CDR3 is 14 residues long. CDR3 residues: CSVAKAGVGETQYF. The CDR3 nucleotides are TGCAGCGTTGCGAAGGCGGGGGTAGGGGAGACCCAGTACTTC.

V gene TRBV7-9 combines with J gene TRBJ2-3; D is perhaps TRBD1 or TRBD2 (7 bases each). This CDR3 region has 15 residues. V was pared by 2 bases and J by 5 bases, with 14 bases between. Per germline, CDR1 SEHNR and CDR2 FQNEAQ (reference sequence). CDR3 loop: CASSLHRGGRDTQYF. The CDR3 region has the DNA TGTGCCAGCAGCTTACACAGGGGCGGGAGAGATACGCAGTATTTT.

The chain carries TRBV11-2 and TRBJ2-7; no reliable D call. The CDR3 consists of 15 residues. Germline V gives CDR1 SGHAT, CDR2 FQNNGV. V lost 0 bases and J 0 bases, leaving 9 bases between the germline ends. As DNA, the CDR3 is TGTGCCAGCAGCTTAGACGGGTGGGGCTCCTACGAGCAGTACTTC. The encoded protein is CASSLDGWGSYEQYF.

This chain joins TRBV4-2 and TRBJ1-5, with D maybe TRBD1 (5 bases). The V end lost 0 bases, the J end lost 0 bases, and 6 bases lay between the germline ends. Per the germline V gene, CDR1 is LGHNA and CDR2 is YNFKEQ. CDR3 size: 15 residues. The CDR3 DNA sequence: TGTGCCAGCAGCCAAGATGGGGGTAGCAATCAGCCCCAGCATTTT. Translation gives CASSQDGGSNQPQHF.

This clone was observed once. The J gene is TRBJ2-7, the V gene TRBV5-1; 7 nucleotides agree with TRBD2. Germline values: CDR1 SGHRS, CDR2 YFSETQ. After removal of 1 base from V and 6 bases from J, the junction contained 16 bases not matched to a gene. The CDR3 contains 17 residues. DNA of the CDR3: TGCGCCAGCAGCTTGTGGGCAGGGAGGGACTACTACGGCGAGCAGTACTTC. It specifies CASSLWAGRDYYGEQYF. Looking up the rest from reference TRBV5-1 and TRBJ2-7 gives the full variable domain: KAGVTQTPRYLIKTRGQQVTLSCSPISGHRSVSWYQQTPGQGLQFLFEYFSETQRNKGNFPGRFSGRQFSNSRSEMNVSTLELGDSALYLCASSLWAGRDYYGEQYFGPGTRLTVT.

This rearrangement joins TRBV5-1 to TRBJ2-7; D remains ambiguous. CDR1 and CDR2 from the germline V gene are SGHRS and YFSETQ. The CDR3 runs to 13 residues. V lost 0 bases and J lost 3, with 7 bases in between. Written as DNA, the CDR3 is TGCGCCAGCAGCTTGGCCCTTAACTACGAGCAGTACTTC. Translated: CASSLALNYEQYF. Drawing the rest from reference TRBV5-1 and TRBJ2-7, the complete variable domain is KAGVTQTPRYLIKTRGQQVTLSCSPISGHRSVSWYQQTPGQGLQFLFEYFSETQRNKGNFPGRFSGRQFSNSRSEMNVSTLELGDSALYLCASSLALNYEQYFGPGTRLTVT.

The chain carries TRBV19 and TRBJ1-6; TRBD1 matches at 11 bases. Unmatched junction bases numbered 3, after V lost 3 bases and J lost 8 bases. Germline V gene data show CDR1 as LNHDA and CDR2 as SQIVND (reference sequence). The CDR3 has 15 amino acids. Here the CDR3 reads CASSIGTGGHSPLHF. As DNA, the CDR3 is TGTGCCAGTAGTATCGGGACAGGGGGTCATTCACCCCTCCACTTT.

This clone was detected only a few times. The V gene is TRBV7-3, the J gene TRBJ2-7, with D possibly called TRBD1 or TRBD2 (5 bases each). The CDR3 consists of 13 residues. Trimming shortened V by 4 bases and J by 5 bases, and 12 bases separated the two germline ends. Germline CDR1 reads SGHTA; CDR2 reads FQGTGA. As DNA, the CDR3 is TGTGCCAGCAGCTCCGGGACCAGCCACGAGCAGTACTTC. Translating it yields CASSSGTSHEQYF.

The chain recombines TRBV4-1 with TRBJ1-4, with TRBD1 matching over 7 bases. The CDR3 covers 15 residues. The V segment lost 2 bases and the J segment 6 bases; nucleotides outside the gene matches: 6. Germline CDR1 is MGHRA and CDR2 is YSYEKL. CDR3 bases: TGCGCCAGCAGCCAACGCGACAGGGTAGATGAAAAACTGTTTTTT. Residues: CASSQRDRVDEKLFF.

The chain links TRBV10-3 to TRBJ2-7; the match to TRBD1 covers 10 bases. After removal of 0 bases from V and 7 bases from J, the junction contained 9 bases not matched to a gene. This CDR3 contains 16 residues. Germline-derived CDR1 and CDR2 are ENHRY and SYGVKD. DNA for the CDR3: TGTGCCATCAGTGAGTCGCCGAGACAGGGGGCTGGTGAGCAGTACTTC. Translation: CAISESPRQGAGEQYF.